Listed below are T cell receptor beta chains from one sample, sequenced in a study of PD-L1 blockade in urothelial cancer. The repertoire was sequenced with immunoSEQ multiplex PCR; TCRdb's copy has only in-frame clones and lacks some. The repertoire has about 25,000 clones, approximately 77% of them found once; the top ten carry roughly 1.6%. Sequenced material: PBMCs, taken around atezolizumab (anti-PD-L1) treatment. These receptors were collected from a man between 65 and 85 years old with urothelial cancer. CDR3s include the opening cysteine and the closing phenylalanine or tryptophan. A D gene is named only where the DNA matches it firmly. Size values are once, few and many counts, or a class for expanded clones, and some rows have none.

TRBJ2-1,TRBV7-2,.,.,CASSFRQGYGEQFF,TGTGCCAGCAGCTTTCGGCAGGGGTATGGAGAGCAGTTCTTC
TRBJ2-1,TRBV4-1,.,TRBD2,CASSQTPAGVYNEQFF,TGCGCCAGCAGCCAAACCCCCGCGGGAGTCTACAATGAGCAGTTCTTC
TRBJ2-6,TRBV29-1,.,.,CSVVTGFSGANVLTF,TGCAGCGTTGTAACAGGTTTCTCTGGGGCCAACGTCCTGACTTTC
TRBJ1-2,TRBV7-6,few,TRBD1,CASSSGQGARSYTF,TGTGCCAGCAGTTCTGGACAGGGAGCTAGGAGCTACACCTTC
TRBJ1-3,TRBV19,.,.,CAISPGLRSGNTIYF,TGTGCCATTTCCCCGGGACTCCGCTCTGGAAACACCATATATTTT
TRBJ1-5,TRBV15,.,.,CATSRGGRGQPQHF,TGTGCCACCAGCAGAGGTGGTAGGGGTCAGCCCCAGCATTTT
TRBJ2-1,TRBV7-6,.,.,CASSPAGGYEQFF,TGTGCCAGCAGTCCCGCGGGCGGGTATGAGCAGTTCTTC
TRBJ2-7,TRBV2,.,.,CASSPDSSSYEQYF,TGTGCCAGCAGTCCGGACAGCTCCTCCTACGAGCAGTACTTC
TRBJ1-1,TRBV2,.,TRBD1,CASRDRQGAYTEAFF,TGTGCCAGCAGGGATCGACAGGGGGCGTACACTGAAGCTTTCTTT
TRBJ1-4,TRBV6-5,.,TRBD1,CASSLTTGQPNEKLFF,TGTGCCAGCAGTTTGACGACGGGACAGCCAAATGAAAAACTGTTTTTT
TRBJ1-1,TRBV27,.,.,CASRPQEGGPEAFF,TGTGCCAGCAGGCCTCAGGAGGGAGGCCCTGAAGCTTTCTTT
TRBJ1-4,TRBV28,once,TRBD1,CASSFPGTVEKLFF,TGTGCCAGCAGCTTCCCCGGGACAGTGGAAAAACTGTTTTTT
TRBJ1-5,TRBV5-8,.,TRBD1,CASSMTGDQPQHF,TGTGCCAGCAGCATGACAGGGGATCAGCCCCAGCATTTT
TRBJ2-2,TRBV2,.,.,CASSFGQNTGELFF,TGTGCCAGCAGCTTCGGTCAGAACACCGGGGAGCTGTTTTTT
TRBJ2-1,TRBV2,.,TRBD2,CAVTGGLAGGIEQFF,TGTGCCGTAACAGGGGGACTAGCGGGAGGGATCGAGCAGTTCTTC
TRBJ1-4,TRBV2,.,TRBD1,CASRGTEHFEKLFF,TGTGCCAGCCGGGGGACAGAGCATTTTGAAAAACTGTTTTTT